Shown below are 8 T cell receptor beta chains from a single sample sequenced in a study of beta chain features in type 1 diabetes. The authors reverse transcribed all of the isolated RNA, so sequencing captured expressed TCRB transcripts. The table came from immunoSEQ multiplex PCR; TCRdb's copy has only in-frame clones and leaves some out. The repertoire holds some 330,000 clones, with approximately 11% as singletons. The source material was naive CD4+ T cells from blood. These TCRs come from a woman in her twenties or thirties in good health.

V gene TRBV27 combines with J gene TRBJ2-1; 12 positions match TRBD2. CDR1 and CDR2 (germline): MNHEY, SMNVEV (reference sequence). The CDR3 loop spans 16 amino acids. After removal of 10 bases from V and 3 bases from J, the junction contained 10 bases not matched to a gene. The CDR3 sequence: CATRVSTSGSYNEQFF. The CDR3 bases are TGTGCCACAAGGGTTTCGACTAGCGGGAGCTACAATGAGCAGTTCTTC.

The genes are TRBV9 and TRBJ2-3; TRBD2 aligns across 9 bases. The CDR3 extends over 16 amino acids. Germline lookup yields CDR1 SGDLS and CDR2 YYNGEE. With 2 bases clipped from V and 3 bases from J, the junction kept 7 bases outside the gene matches. The CDR3 DNA reads as TGTGCCAGCAGCGTCTTAGCGGGAGTAGAGACAGATACGCAGTATTTT. Encoded protein: CASSVLAGVETDTQYF.

The rearrangement joins TRBV2 to TRBJ2-7; D possibly corresponds to TRBD2 (6 bases). Per the germline V gene, CDR1 is SNHLY and CDR2 is FYNNEI. Trimming took 7 bases from V and 0 from J, leaving 13 bases between them. CDR3 length: 14 residues. CDR3 DNA sequence: TGTGCCAGCAATCGACTAGTTGGCTCCTACGAGCAGTACTTC. This gives the protein CASNRLVGSYEQYF.

This clone was detected a few times. This chain joins TRBV7-2 and TRBJ1-5; D is uncertain. The CDR3 loop spans 13 amino acids. Trimming pared 5 bases from V and 8 bases from J, leaving 13 bases between. Germline V lookup: CDR1 SGHTA, CDR2 FQGNSA. CDR3 nucleotide sequence: TGTGCCAGCAGCCCAGGACGGGGAGAGCCCCAGCATTTT. Translating it yields CASSPGRGEPQHF.

This clone has more than one count but fewer than ten. The chain's CDR3 is CASIRLGQGPYEQYF. The CDR3 region has the DNA TGTGCCAGCATCCGCCTGGGACAGGGACCCTACGAGCAGTACTTC. The rearrangement joins TRBV11-2 to TRBJ2-7; 9 bases map to TRBD1. The V gene end was trimmed by 7 bases and the J gene end by 2 bases; junction bases not matched to a gene: 9. The CDR3 totals 15 residues. CDR1 is SGHAT, CDR2 FQNNGV, per germline.

The chain combines TRBV4-3 with TRBJ2-1; 7 bases are a match to TRBD2. CDR1 LGHNA and CDR2 YSLEER come from the germline V gene. Trimming cost V 1 base and J 2 bases; bases outside gene matches: 5. The CDR3 is made up of 16 amino acids. The CDR3 coding sequence is TGCGCCAGCAGCCAAGCCTCCGGGACTACCTACAATGAGCAGTTCTTC. Amino acids: CASSQASGTTYNEQFF.

This clone was picked up a small number of times. The rearrangement uses TRBV7-8 and TRBJ2-5, with 7 nucleotides matching TRBD2. Trimming at V came to 0 bases and at J to 2 bases, leaving 6 bases not matched to a gene. The CDR3 has 16 amino acids. Germline values: CDR1 SGHVS, CDR2 FQNEAQ. The chain's CDR3 is CASSLAWGGGQETQYF. Written as DNA, the CDR3 is TGTGCCAGCAGCTTAGCGTGGGGCGGGGGACAAGAGACCCAGTACTTC.

V is TRBV12-5 and J is TRBJ2-2, with 10 bases that match TRBD1. This CDR3 region has 16 residues. V was pared by 5 bases and J by 3 bases, with 6 bases of the junction left unmatched. CDR1 is LGHNT and CDR2 is FRNRAP in the germline V gene. DNA for the CDR3: TGTGCTAGTGGTAGAGGGACAGGGGAAGACACCGGGGAGCTGTTTTTT. This gives the protein CASGRGTGEDTGELFF.